A single sample is the source of the 13 T cell receptor beta chains below, sequenced in a study of blood T cell repertoires in COVID-19 (dated by TCRdb to 2019 to 2021). Libraries were constructed by the immunoSEQ multiplex PCR assay. The immuneACCESS repertoire file appears here via TCRdb, limited to in-frame rearrangements. These files lack a portion of the clones; in checked studies, under half of the deficit traces to unresolved V genes, and the cause of the others is not known. The sample table holds about 120,000 clones, of which over 75% were seen once. The ten largest account for less than 2% of the sample. Sequenced: peripheral blood. These receptors all stem from a human donor with active COVID-19. The donor label of this sample is uncertain.

This chain connects TRBV6-5 to TRBJ1-4; D is possibly TRBD1 (6 bases). CDR1 and CDR2 from the germline V gene are MNHEY and SVGAGI. CDR3 length equals 14 residues. With 5 bases removed from V and 8 bases from J, the gap between germline ends came to 15 bases. CDR3 amino acids: CASSRHKGVEKLFF. CDR3 DNA sequence: TGTGCCAGCAGTCGACACAAGGGGGTGGAAAAACTGTTTTTT.

Comments on this clone: In the same sample, other DNA sequences code for this CDR3. The gene calls are TRBV9 and TRBJ2-3; 14 nucleotides line up with TRBD2. The CDR3 has 17 amino acids. Unmatched junction bases numbered 2, after V lost 2 bases and J lost 0 bases. Germline loops: CDR1 SGDLS, CDR2 YYNGEE. Here the CDR3 reads CASSVGTSGGSTDTQYF. Written as DNA, the CDR3 is TGTGCCAGCAGCGTTGGGACTAGCGGGGGAAGCACAGATACGCAGTATTTT.

J is TRBJ2-2 and V is TRBV28, with 7 bases fitting TRBD2. The CDR3 sequence is 16 residues long. The germline V gene encodes CDR1 MDHEN and CDR2 SYDVKM. J was trimmed by 4 bases and V by 1 base; bases with no gene match: 6. The CDR3 region is CASSLYLRGSTGELFF. CDR3 DNA sequence: TGTGCCAGCAGTTTATATTTGCGGGGGAGCACCGGGGAGCTGTTTTTT.

The chain employs TRBV6-5 and TRBJ2-3, with 8 bases fitting TRBD2. In germline, CDR1 is MNHEY, CDR2 SVGAGI. J was trimmed by 6 bases and V by 2 bases; bases with no gene match: 4. The CDR3 runs to 14 residues. This CDR3 reads CASSYQRGTDTQYF. For the CDR3, the DNA is TGTGCCAGCAGTTACCAGCGGGGGACCGATACGCAGTATTTT.

The chain combines TRBV5-4 with TRBJ2-5; the match to TRBD2 covers 9 bases. In germline, CDR1 is SGHNT, CDR2 YYREEE (reference sequence). There are 15 residues in the CDR3. V gave up 0 bases and J gave up 0 bases; unmatched junction bases: 0. As DNA, the CDR3 is TGTGCCAGCAGCTTGGAGCGGGGGGACCAAGAGACCCAGTACTTC. Translated, it gives CASSLERGDQETQYF.

The sample holds one count of this clone. The chain couples TRBV21-1 to TRBJ2-3; the table calls TRBD1, which could not be checked here. TRBV21-1 is given as a pseudogene. This CDR3 contains 14 residues. CDR3 residues: CASSKQGEIDTQYF. CDR3 DNA: TGTGCCAGCAGCAAGCAGGGGGAGATAGATACGCAGTATTTT.

This chain links TRBV9 with TRBJ2-1, with 8 nucleotides matching TRBD2. The trim removed 1 base at V and 3 bases at J, leaving 6 bases unmatched. There are 16 residues in the CDR3. Per germline, CDR1 SGDLS and CDR2 YYNGEE. CDR3 bases: TGTGCCAGCAGCGTACCCTCGGGAGGGGTCTACAATGAGCAGTTCTTC. Its translation is CASSVPSGGVYNEQFF.

The rearrangement joins TRBV25-1 to TRBJ2-3, with 7 positions matching TRBD1. With V trimmed by 9 bases and J by 0 bases, 3 bases remained unmatched. CDR3 size: 13 residues. Looked up from germline, CDR1 is MGHDK and CDR2 is SYGVNS. As DNA, the CDR3 is TGTGCCAGTGGGACAGCTAGCACAGATACGCAGTATTTT. It encodes CASGTASTDTQYF. The full variable domain, its missing parts supplied by reference TRBV25-1 and TRBJ2-3, is EADIYQTPRYLVIGTGKKITLECSQTMGHDKMYWYQQDPGMELHLIHYSYGVNSTEKGDLSSESTVSRIRTEHFPLTLESARPSHTSQYLCASGTASTDTQYFGPGTRLTVL.

The chain employs TRBV6-5 and TRBJ2-3; TRBD1 matches at 8 bases. Germline values: CDR1 MNHEY, CDR2 SVGAGI. Germline trimming cut 6 bases from V and 5 bases from J; bases unmatched to any gene: 4. CDR3 length: 13 amino acids. This CDR3 reads CASRQGAQDTQYF. The CDR3 DNA is TGTGCCAGCAGGCAGGGGGCGCAAGATACGCAGTATTTT.

The V gene is TRBV5-1, the J gene TRBJ2-1; 7 bases match TRBD2. The CDR3 extends over 16 amino acids. Germline CDR1 SGHRS, CDR2 YFSETQ. The trim removed 4 bases at V and 0 bases at J, leaving 7 bases unmatched. The CDR3 is CASSPSQRGSYNEQFF. DNA for the CDR3: TGCGCCAGCAGCCCCTCTCAGCGGGGCTCCTACAATGAGCAGTTCTTC.

This CDR3 reads CASNSTQGAHNTGELFF. CDR3 DNA: TGTGCCAGCAATTCGACCCAGGGGGCTCATAACACCGGGGAGCTGTTTTTT. This chain uses TRBV3-1 (or the pseudogene TRBV3-2) with TRBJ2-2; 8 bases line up with TRBD1. The CDR3 covers 17 residues. Trimming removed 7 bases from V and 2 bases from J; junction bases left unmatched: 12. Germline lookup yields CDR1 LGHDT and CDR2 YNNKEL (reference sequence).

V is TRBV30 and J is TRBJ2-7; TRBD1 matches 10 bases. The CDR3 has 13 amino acids. Germline values: CDR1 GTSNPN, CDR2 SVGIG (reference sequence). V shed 4 bases and J 6 bases; nucleotides not matched to a gene: 6. This CDR3 is CAWKGTGDGEQYF. CDR3 nucleotides: TGTGCCTGGAAGGGGACAGGGGATGGCGAGCAGTACTTC.

The chain recombines TRBV6-5 with TRBJ2-5; possibly TRBD1 for D (5 bases). Germline V gives CDR1 MNHEY, CDR2 SVGAGI. Trimming shortened V by 6 bases and J by 5 bases, and 16 bases separated the two germline ends. The CDR3 sequence is 14 residues long. CDR3 amino acids: CASRAGLPGETQYF. For the CDR3, the DNA is TGTGCCAGCAGAGCAGGGCTCCCAGGCGAGACCCAGTACTTC.